This T cell receptor (beta chain) is drawn from a study of T cell responses to AZD1222 COVID-19 vaccine. As regards this clone: What it binds is unknown.

This CDR3 is built from 13 residues. The V segment lost 2 bases and the J segment 5 bases; nucleotides outside the gene matches: 1. Looked up from germline, CDR1 is SGHRS and CDR2 is YFSETQ. Whether given at about 4 or about 12 weeks, second doses were pooled. Overall study findings and caveats: Only after the peak T cell response were repertoires sampled. Spike as a whole was targeted by vaccine-associated CD4 TCRs, dominant at 160-218 and 743-854. Just 5 to 7 AZD1222 recipients tested seropositive at baseline.

Produced via immunoSEQ multiplex PCR; TCRdb's table is partial and in-frame only. The sample has approximately 93,000 clones; around nine tenths are singletons. This chain uses TRBV5-1 with TRBJ2-1; 7 bases match TRBD1. Sequencing was performed on peripheral blood, taken 28 days after the second AZD1222 dose. The clonotype originates from an adult who received the AZD1222 COVID-19 vaccine. Written as DNA, the CDR3 is TGCGCCAGCAGCTTAACAGGGGACAATGAGCAGTTCTTC. As protein: CASSLTGDNEQFF.